This T cell receptor beta chain was obtained from a study of blood T cell repertoires in COVID-19 (dated by TCRdb to the early 2020s). About the study as a whole: Samples covering the acute and convalescent phases of COVID-19 were provided by collaborators in the United States, Italy and Spain. Deeply sampled blood TCRbeta repertoires from subjects exposed to, actively infected with, or recovered from COVID-19 were included in the dataset. The repertoires were released in a freely available public database intended as a resource for research on the immune response to SARS-CoV-2. Where HLA class I and class II types were available, the types were taken from metadata supplied by the sample provider, not from assay-based typing. The prospective study material was composed of cDNA or gDNA derived from T cells, B-cell-depleted T cells, or PBMCs. A de-identified subject ID, COVID-19 status, age in years and sex were almost always included in the sample metadata. Samples came from the ongoing ImmuneRACE study (first 160 participants) plus 1,254 subjects from 6 global collaborators. The research as a whole found: How much clinical and demographic metadata was included differed by source and by participant, and the metadata was provided uncurated.

V and J are truncated by 6 bases and 0 bases respectively, leaving an intervening sequence of 3 bases. The germline V gene sets CDR1 to MNHEY and CDR2 to SVGAGI. CDR3 length: 13 amino acids, cysteine to phenylalanine. This entry keeps only the CDR3 DNA: 39 bases, framed from base 1. Each collaborating institution followed its own protocols to collect whole blood in K2EDTA tubes. For TCRbeta analysis, collaborator samples were shipped as frozen whole blood, as isolated PBMCs, or as DNA extracted from either sample type. This clone was observed a single time. Its binding antigen is unknown. No much larger clonotype is one base removed from it; base qualities were not supplied. The immunoSEQ Assay, a bias-controlled multiplex PCR, was used to amplify TCRbeta CDR3 regions from genomic DNA. The authors' pipeline ran thus. Nucleated cell counts per sample were estimated from amplification of reference gene primers within the assay. Sequence reads were collapsed and filtered to measure the absolute abundance of every unique TCRbeta CDR3 rearrangement. Productive Simpson clonality was computed per sample as the square root of Simpson's diversity index over productive rearrangements. The table comes from immuneACCESS by way of TCRdb, which keeps in-frame sequences with V and J called. Part of the clones is missing from these tables; in studies checked, under half for an unresolved V gene and the rest for unknown reasons. D and trimming were read from the DNA, whereas the V and J calls and clone size are those reported in that table. The sample has around 42,000 clones on record, approximately 85% of them singletons. Clones ranked in the top ten supply roughly 13% of the sample.

The sequence was collected from a woman in her 70s in a cohort sampled during active COVID-19. The rearranged segments are TRBV6-5 and TRBJ2-6, with the D gene not confidently named. Input material: peripheral blood. The CDR3 reads CASRLSGANVLTF. The sequenced DNA: TGTGCCAGCAGACTCTCTGGGGCCAACGTCCTGACTTTC.